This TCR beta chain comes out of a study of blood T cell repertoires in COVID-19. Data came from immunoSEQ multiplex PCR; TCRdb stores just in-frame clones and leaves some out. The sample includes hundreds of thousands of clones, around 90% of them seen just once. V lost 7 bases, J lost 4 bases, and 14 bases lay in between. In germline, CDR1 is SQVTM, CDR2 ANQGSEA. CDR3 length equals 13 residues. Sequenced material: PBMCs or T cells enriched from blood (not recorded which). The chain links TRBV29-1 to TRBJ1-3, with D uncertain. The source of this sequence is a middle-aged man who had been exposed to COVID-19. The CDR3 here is CSALSRRGNTIYF. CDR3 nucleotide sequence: TGCAGCGCCTTGAGCCGGCGGGGAAACACCATATATTTT.